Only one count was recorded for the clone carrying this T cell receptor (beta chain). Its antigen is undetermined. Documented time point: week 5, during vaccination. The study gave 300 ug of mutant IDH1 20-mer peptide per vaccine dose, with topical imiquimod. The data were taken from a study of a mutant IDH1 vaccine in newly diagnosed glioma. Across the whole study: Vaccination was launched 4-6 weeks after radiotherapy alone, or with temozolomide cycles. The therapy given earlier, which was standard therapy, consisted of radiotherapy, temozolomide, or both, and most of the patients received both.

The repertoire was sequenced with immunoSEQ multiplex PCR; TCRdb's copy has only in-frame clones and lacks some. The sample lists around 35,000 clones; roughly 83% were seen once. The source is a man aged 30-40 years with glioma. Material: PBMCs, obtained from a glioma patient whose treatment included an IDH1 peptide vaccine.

The CDR3 reads CASRPGQGALDEQYF. CDR3 nucleotide sequence: TGTGCCAGCAGACCGGGACAGGGGGCTCTCGACGAGCAGTACTTC. The chain carries TRBV2 and TRBJ2-7; 12 bases are a match to TRBD1. The V gene end was trimmed by 6 bases and the J gene end by 5 bases; junction bases not matched to a gene: 8. Per germline, CDR1 SNHLY and CDR2 FYNNEI. The CDR3 is 15 residues long. Drawing the rest from reference TRBV2 and TRBJ2-7, the complete variable domain is EPEVTQTPSHQVTQMGQEVILRCVPISNHLYFYWYRQILGQKVEFLVSFYNNEISEKSEIFDDQFSVERPDGSNFTLKIRSTKLEDSAMYFCASRPGQGALDEQYFGPGTRLTVT.